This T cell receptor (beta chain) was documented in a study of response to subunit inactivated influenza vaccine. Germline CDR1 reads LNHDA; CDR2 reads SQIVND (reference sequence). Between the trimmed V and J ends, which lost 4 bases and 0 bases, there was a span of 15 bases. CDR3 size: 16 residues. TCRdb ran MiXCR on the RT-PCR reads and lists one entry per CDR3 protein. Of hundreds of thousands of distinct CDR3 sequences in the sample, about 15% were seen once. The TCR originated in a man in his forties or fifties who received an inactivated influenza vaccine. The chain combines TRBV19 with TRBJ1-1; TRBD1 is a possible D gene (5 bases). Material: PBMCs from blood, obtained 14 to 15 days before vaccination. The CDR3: CASSTSPGTVNTEAFF. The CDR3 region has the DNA TGTGCCAGTAGTACCTCCCCGGGGACGGTGAACACTGAAGCTTTCTTT.